The rows below give T cell receptor beta chains drawn from one sample of a study of blood T cell repertoires in COVID-19. Repertoires were generated with immunoSEQ multiplex PCR, while TCRdb's copy carries only in-frame clones and drops some. Among more than 95,000 clones listed, approximately 85% were seen once. Sequencing was performed on peripheral blood. The receptors originated from a woman older than 75 with COVID-19, enrolled during active disease. Both conserved end residues are part of each CDR3. The D gene is left open where the match is weak. Size is stated for part of the rows, as once, few or many counts, or as a class when the clone is expanded.

j_gene,v_gene,abundance,d_gene,CDR3nt,CDR3aa
TRBJ1-1,TRBV11-2,-,-,TGTGCCAGCAGCTTACTGGGGGCGCGGACTGAAGCTTTCTTT,CASSLLGARTEAFF
TRBJ2-1,TRBV11-1,-,-,TGTGCCAGCAGCTTAAAGGCAGGCTCCTACAATGAGCAGTTCTTC,CASSLKAGSYNEQFF
TRBJ2-2,TRBV12-3/TRBV12-4,-,-,TGTGCCAGCAGTTTAGCCGGGGCCGGGGAGCTGTTTTTT,CASSLAGAGELFF
TRBJ2-7,TRBV15,-,-,TGTGCCACCAGCCGTGGACTAGCCCAACAGGGGTACGAGCAGTACTTC,CATSRGLAQQGYEQYF
TRBJ1-1,TRBV19,-,TRBD1,TGTGCCAGTACCCTAGGGACAGGAAACACTGAAGCTTTCTTT,CASTLGTGNTEAFF
TRBJ2-7,TRBV6-4,once,TRBD2,TGTGCCAGCGGGAGGGGCGGGAAAACTTGTTCCTACGAGCAGTACTTC,CASGRGGKTCSYEQYF
TRBJ1-2,TRBV19,-,TRBD1,TGTGCCAGTAGTTCAGGACAGGGGAACTATGGCTACACCTTC,CASSSGQGNYGYTF
TRBJ2-7,TRBV28,-,-,TGTGCCAGCAAAAGTCGGACATTCCTTCCCTACGAGCAGTACTTC,CASKSRTFLPYEQYF
TRBJ1-2,TRBV7-2,-,TRBD1,TGTGCCAGCAGCTTAATTGGACAGGGGGACTATGGCTACACCTTC,CASSLIGQGDYGYTF
TRBJ2-3,TRBV19,few,TRBD1,TGTGCCAGTAGTGGGACAGGGAATCGGGAGGATACGCAGTATTTT,CASSGTGNREDTQYF
TRBJ1-6,TRBV7-2,-,TRBD1,TGTGCCAGCAGCTTAAGGGCCCCAGGGGGGAAATCACCCCTCCACTTT,CASSLRAPGGKSPLHF
TRBJ1-1,TRBV2,-,TRBD1,TGTGCCAGCAGAGGACAGGGCCCCACTGAAGCTTTCTTT,CASRGQGPTEAFF
TRBJ2-7,TRBV5-4,-,-,TGTGCCAGCAGTTCCGGGATCTACGAGCAGTACTTC,CASSSGIYEQYF
TRBJ1-1,TRBV3-1/TRBV3-2,-,TRBD1,TGTGCCAGCAGCCCGGGACAGGGGGCGGGAGAAGCTTTCTTT,CASSPGQGAGEAFF
TRBJ1-5,TRBV7-9,few,-,TGTGCCAGCAGCTATCCAGGGGTCGTTAACCAGCCCCAGCATTTT,CASSYPGVVNQPQHF
TRBJ2-1,TRBV18,-,-,TGTGCCAGCTCACCAGGGCAGGCCTACAATGAGCAGTTCTTC,CASSPGQAYNEQFF
TRBJ2-5,TRBV4-2,-,TRBD2,TGTGCCAGCAGCCTAGCGGGAGCAGAGACCCAGTACTTC,CASSLAGAETQYF
TRBJ2-5,TRBV7-2,-,-,TGTGCCAGCAGCCCGGGGGTCAAAGAGACCCAGTACTTC,CASSPGVKETQYF
TRBJ2-7,TRBV28,-,-,TGTGCCAGCAGCTCCAGCGGGTCCCATTCCTACGAGCAGTACTTC,CASSSSGSHSYEQYF
TRBJ2-2,TRBV6-5,-,TRBD1,TGTGCCAGCCATAGGGACAGGGTTGATATCGGGGAGCTGTTTTTT,CASHRDRVDIGELFF
TRBJ2-2,TRBV18,-,TRBD1,TGTGCCAGCTCACCCCGGGACAGGGTGTTTACCGGGGAGCTGTTTTTT,CASSPRDRVFTGELFF
TRBJ1-2,TRBV12-3/TRBV12-4,-,-,TGTGCCAGCAGTTTCGCCCGACAGGCTGGCTACACCTTC,CASSFARQAGYTF
TRBJ2-7,TRBV5-6,few,-,TGTGCCAGCGGAACAGGGACCTACGAGCAGTACTTC,CASGTGTYEQYF
TRBJ1-2,TRBV28,-,-,TGTGCCAGCAGTTTAGCAGGCGGGGTGGGTGGCTACACCTTC,CASSLAGGVGGYTF
TRBJ1-3,TRBV15,-,-,TGTGCCACGAACCCGGGGGGGGCTGGAAACACCATATATTTT,CATNPGGAGNTIYF
TRBJ1-6,TRBV18,-,-,TGTGCCAGCTCTACGTCCCTAAATTCACCCCTCCACTTT,CASSTSLNSPLHF
TRBJ2-1,TRBV2,-,TRBD2,TGTGCCAGCAGTGATTATGGCAGCGGGAGGGCCAGTATTTACAATGAGCAGTTCTTC,CASSDYGSGRASIYNEQFF
TRBJ1-1,TRBV6-5,-,-,TGTGCCAGCAGGACCCCCGCCAGGGGTCGAACTGAAGCTTTCTTT,CASRTPARGRTEAFF
TRBJ2-1,TRBV5-1,-,-,TGCGCCAGCAGCGGTCCCCACCACGGGAATGAGCAGTTCTTC,CASSGPHHGNEQFF
TRBJ2-1,TRBV7-9,-,-,TGTGCCAGCAGCTTAGCAACCAGAAGCGGGCCTAACTACAATGAGCAGTTCTTC,CASSLATRSGPNYNEQFF
TRBJ2-5,TRBV28,-,TRBD1,TGTGCCAGCAGTTTATTCGGACAGGGGCGAGAGACCCAGTACTTC,CASSLFGQGRETQYF
TRBJ1-5,TRBV27,once,-,TGTGCCAGCCGCGGCCGGCAGATTAATCAGCCCCAGCATTTT,CASRGRQINQPQHF
TRBJ2-3,TRBV2,-,-,TGTGCCAGCAGCTTAAGGGGTACTCCTAGCACAGATACGCAGTATTTT,CASSLRGTPSTDTQYF
TRBJ2-1,TRBV11-2,-,TRBD1,TGTGCCAGCAGCTTAGATGGACAGGTGAATGAGCAGTTCTTC,CASSLDGQVNEQFF
TRBJ2-2,TRBV6-5,-,-,TGTGCCAGCCGCTCCGAGTCCGGGGAGCTGTTTTTT,CASRSESGELFF
TRBJ2-1,TRBV29-1,-,TRBD2,TGCAGCGTTGAAGATCGGGGGGTCTTAGGGCAGTTCTTC,CSVEDRGVLGQFF
TRBJ2-1,TRBV7-2,-,TRBD2,TGTGCCAGCAGCCCGACTAGCGGGACAGGTGAGCAGTTCTTC,CASSPTSGTGEQFF
TRBJ2-2,TRBV7-2,few,TRBD2,TGTGCCAGCAGCTCTAGCGGGAGGGACACCGGGGAGCTGTTTTTT,CASSSSGRDTGELFF
TRBJ2-1,TRBV10-3,-,TRBD2,TGTGCCATCAGCGGGAGGGCTGGCGCCAACAATGAGCAGTTCTTC,CAISGRAGANNEQFF
TRBJ2-7,TRBV28,once,-,TGTGCCAGCAGTTTTTGCCCCGACTGCGAGCAGTACTTC,CASSFCPDCEQYF
TRBJ2-1,TRBV3-1/TRBV3-2,-,-,TGTGCCAGCAGCCGCGGACTGGTACGGGAAAGCTCCTACAATGAGCAGTTCTTC,CASSRGLVRESSYNEQFF
TRBJ1-4,TRBV15,-,-,TGTGCCACCTATGGGGCGGGGCAGGATGAAAAACTGTTTTTT,CATYGAGQDEKLFF
TRBJ2-7,TRBV5-1,-,-,TGCGCCAGCAGCTTGGTCCCGCCTAGCGATGGCTACGAGCAGTACTTC,CASSLVPPSDGYEQYF
TRBJ2-7,TRBV15,few,TRBD2,TGTGCCACCAGCAGAGAGCGGCTAGCGGGAGGATCCTACGAGCAGTACTTC,CATSRERLAGGSYEQYF
TRBJ2-2,TRBV2,-,TRBD2,TGTGCCAGCTCCGCGGGGGGGGCTTACACCGGGGAGCTGTTTTTT,CASSAGGAYTGELFF
TRBJ2-5,TRBV7-2,-,-,TGTGCCAGCAGCCAACAGTCTGAGACCCAGTACTTC,CASSQQSETQYF
TRBJ1-4,TRBV5-6,-,-,TGTGCCAGCAGCTTGGCTACTAGGACGACTAATGAAAAACTGTTTTTT,CASSLATRTTNEKLFF